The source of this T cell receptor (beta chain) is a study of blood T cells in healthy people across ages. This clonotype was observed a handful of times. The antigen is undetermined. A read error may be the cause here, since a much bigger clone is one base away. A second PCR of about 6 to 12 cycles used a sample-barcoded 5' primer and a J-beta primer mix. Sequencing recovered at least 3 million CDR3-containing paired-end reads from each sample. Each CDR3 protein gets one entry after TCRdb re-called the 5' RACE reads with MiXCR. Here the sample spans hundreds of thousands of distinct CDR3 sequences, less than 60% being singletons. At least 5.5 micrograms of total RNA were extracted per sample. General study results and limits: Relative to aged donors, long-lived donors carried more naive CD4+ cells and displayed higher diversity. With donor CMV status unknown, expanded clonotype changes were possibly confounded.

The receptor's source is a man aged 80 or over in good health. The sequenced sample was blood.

The CDR3 nucleotides are TGTGCCAGCGGCCCCTCCGGGGTTGAGCAGTACTTC. This sequence encodes CASGPSGVEQYF. The chain joins TRBV7-9 to TRBJ2-7, with D perhaps TRBD2 (5 bases). Germline V gene sequence: CDR1 SEHNR, CDR2 FQNEAQ (reference sequence). The CDR3 is made up of 12 amino acids. V was cut by 8 bases and J by 7 bases, with 15 bases left in between.